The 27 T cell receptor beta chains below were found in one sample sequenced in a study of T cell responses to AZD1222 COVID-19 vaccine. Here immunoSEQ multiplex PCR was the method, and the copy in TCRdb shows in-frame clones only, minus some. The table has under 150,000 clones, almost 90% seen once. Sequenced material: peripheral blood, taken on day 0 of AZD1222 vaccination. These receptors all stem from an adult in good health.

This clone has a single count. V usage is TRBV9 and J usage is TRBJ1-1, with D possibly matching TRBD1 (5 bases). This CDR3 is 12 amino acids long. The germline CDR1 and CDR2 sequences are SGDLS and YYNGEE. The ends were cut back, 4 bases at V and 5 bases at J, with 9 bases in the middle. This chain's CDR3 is CASSYEGTEAFF. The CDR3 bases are TGTGCCAGCAGCTATGAGGGGACTGAAGCTTTCTTT. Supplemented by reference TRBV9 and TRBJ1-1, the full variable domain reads DSGVTQTPKHLITATGQRVTLRCSPRSGDLSVYWYQQSLDQGLQFLIQYYNGEERAKGNILERFSAQQFPDLHSELNLSSLELGDSALYFCASSYEGTEAFFGQGTRLTVV.

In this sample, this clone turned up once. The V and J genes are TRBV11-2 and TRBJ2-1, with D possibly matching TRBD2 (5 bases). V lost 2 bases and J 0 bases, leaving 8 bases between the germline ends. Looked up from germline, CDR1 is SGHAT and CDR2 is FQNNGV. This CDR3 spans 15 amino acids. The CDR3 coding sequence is TGTGCCAGCAGCTTAAGGACTTCCTCCTACAATGAGCAGTTCTTC. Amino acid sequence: CASSLRTSSYNEQFF.

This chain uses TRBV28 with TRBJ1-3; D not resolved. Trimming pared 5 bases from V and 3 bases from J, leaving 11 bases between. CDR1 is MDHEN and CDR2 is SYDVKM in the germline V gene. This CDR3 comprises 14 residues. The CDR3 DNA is TGTGCCAGCAGTATAGTTACGCGTGGAAACACCATATATTTT. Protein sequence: CASSIVTRGNTIYF.

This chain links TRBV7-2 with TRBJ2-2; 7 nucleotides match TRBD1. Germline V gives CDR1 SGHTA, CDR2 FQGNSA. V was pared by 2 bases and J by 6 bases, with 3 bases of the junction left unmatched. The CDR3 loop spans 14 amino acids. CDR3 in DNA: TGTGCCAGCAGCTTATCACAGGGGTCCGGGGAGCTGTTTTTT. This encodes CASSLSQGSGELFF. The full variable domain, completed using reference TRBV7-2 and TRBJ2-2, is GAGVSQSPSNKVTEKGKDVELRCDPISGHTALYWYRQSLGQGLEFLIYFQGNSAPDKSGLPSDRFSAERTGGSVSTLTIQRTQQEDSAVYLCASSLSQGSGELFFGEGSRLTVL.

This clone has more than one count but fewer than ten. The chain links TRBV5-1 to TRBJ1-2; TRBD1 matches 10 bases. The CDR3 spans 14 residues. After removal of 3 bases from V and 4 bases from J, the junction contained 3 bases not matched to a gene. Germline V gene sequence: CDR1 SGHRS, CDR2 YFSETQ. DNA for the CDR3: TGCGCCAGCAGCTGGACAGGGGGTGGCTATGGCTACACCTTC. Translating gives CASSWTGGGYGYTF.

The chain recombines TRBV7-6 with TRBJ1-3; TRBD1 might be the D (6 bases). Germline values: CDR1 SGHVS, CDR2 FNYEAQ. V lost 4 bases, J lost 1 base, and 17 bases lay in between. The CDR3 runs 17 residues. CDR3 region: CASSSGAWLSSGNTIYF. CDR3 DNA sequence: TGTGCCAGCAGCTCAGGGGCCTGGTTGAGTTCTGGAAACACCATATATTTT.

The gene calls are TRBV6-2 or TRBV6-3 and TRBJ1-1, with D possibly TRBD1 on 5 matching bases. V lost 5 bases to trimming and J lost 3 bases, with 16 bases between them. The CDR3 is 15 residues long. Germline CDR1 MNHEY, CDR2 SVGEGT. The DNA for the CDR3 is TGTGCCAGCAGTGATGGGGGAGGCAGGTACACTGAAGCTTTCTTT. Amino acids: CASSDGGGRYTEAFF.

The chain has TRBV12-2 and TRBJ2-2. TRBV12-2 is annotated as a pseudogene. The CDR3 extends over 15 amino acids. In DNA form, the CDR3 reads TGTGCAAGTCGCTTTTGGGGTGGGAACACCGGGGAGCTGTTTTTT. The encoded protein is CASRFWGGNTGELFF.

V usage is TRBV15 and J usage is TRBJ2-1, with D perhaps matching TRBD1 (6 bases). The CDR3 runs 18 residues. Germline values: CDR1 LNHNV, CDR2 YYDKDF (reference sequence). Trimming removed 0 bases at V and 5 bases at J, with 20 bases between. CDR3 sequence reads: CATSRDWVWGRGDNEQFF. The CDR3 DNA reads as TGTGCCACCAGCAGAGATTGGGTTTGGGGCAGGGGCGACAATGAGCAGTTCTTC.

CDR3 protein: CASSLEAGLNTEAFF. DNA for the CDR3: TGCGCCAGCAGCTTGGAAGCAGGGTTGAACACTGAAGCTTTCTTT. The rearrangement links TRBV5-1 to TRBJ1-1; D might be TRBD1 (5 bases). V was clipped by 0 bases and J by 0 bases, with 9 bases between them. Germline V gene sequence: CDR1 SGHRS, CDR2 YFSETQ. The CDR3 covers 15 residues.

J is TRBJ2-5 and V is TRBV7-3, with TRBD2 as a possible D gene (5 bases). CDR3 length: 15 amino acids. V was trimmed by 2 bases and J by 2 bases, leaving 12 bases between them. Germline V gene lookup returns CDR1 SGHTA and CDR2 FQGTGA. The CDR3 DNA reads TGTGCCAGCAGCTTAGGTCTAGCAGCACAAGAGACCCAGTACTTC. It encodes CASSLGLAAQETQYF.

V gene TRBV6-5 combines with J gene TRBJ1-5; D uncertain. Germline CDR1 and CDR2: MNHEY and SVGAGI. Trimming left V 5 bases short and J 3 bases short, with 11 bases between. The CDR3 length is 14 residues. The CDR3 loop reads CASSRVGLNQPQHF. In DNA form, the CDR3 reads TGTGCCAGCAGTCGCGTAGGGCTCAATCAGCCCCAGCATTTT.

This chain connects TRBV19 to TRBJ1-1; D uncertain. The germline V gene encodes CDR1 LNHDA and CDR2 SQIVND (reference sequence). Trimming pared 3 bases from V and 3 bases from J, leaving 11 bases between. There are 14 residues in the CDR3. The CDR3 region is CASSISQRHTEAFF. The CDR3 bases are TGTGCCAGTAGTATTTCACAACGACACACTGAAGCTTTCTTT.

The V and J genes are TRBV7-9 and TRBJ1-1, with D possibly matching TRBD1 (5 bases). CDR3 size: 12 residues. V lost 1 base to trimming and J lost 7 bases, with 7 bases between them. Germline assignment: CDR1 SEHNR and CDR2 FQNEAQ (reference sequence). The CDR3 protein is CASSLVGGEAFF. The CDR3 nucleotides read TGTGCCAGCAGCTTAGTTGGGGGTGAAGCTTTCTTT.

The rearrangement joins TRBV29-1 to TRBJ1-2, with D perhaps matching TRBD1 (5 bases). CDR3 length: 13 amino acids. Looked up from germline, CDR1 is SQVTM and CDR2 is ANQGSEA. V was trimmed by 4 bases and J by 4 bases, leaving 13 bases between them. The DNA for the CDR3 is TGCAGCGTTGTAAGGGGTGGGAGCTATGGCTACACCTTC. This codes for CSVVRGGSYGYTF.

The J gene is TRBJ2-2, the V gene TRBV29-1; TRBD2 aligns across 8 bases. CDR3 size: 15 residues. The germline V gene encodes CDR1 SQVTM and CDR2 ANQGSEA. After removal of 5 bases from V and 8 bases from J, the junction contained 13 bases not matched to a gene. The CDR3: CSVLDSGAPRGELFF. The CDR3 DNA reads TGCAGCGTTCTGGATAGCGGGGCTCCGCGGGGGGAGCTGTTTTTT.

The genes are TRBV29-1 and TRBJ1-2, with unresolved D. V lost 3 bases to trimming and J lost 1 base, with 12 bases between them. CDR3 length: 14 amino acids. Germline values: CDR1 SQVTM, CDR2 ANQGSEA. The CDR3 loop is CSVDGRASNYGYTF. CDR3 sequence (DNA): TGCAGCGTTGACGGTCGGGCCAGTAACTATGGCTACACCTTC.

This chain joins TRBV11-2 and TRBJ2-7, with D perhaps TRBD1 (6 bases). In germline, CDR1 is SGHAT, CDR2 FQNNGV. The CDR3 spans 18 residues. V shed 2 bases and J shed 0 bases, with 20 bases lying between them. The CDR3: CASSLRQAILLTSYEQYF. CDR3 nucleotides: TGTGCCAGCAGCTTAAGACAGGCCATACTTCTCACCTCCTACGAGCAGTACTTC.

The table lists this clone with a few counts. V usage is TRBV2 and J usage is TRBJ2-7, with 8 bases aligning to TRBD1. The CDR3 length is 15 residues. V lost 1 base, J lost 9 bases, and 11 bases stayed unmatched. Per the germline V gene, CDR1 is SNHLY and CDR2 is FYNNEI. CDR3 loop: CASSEVQGGTVGQYF. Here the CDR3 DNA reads TGTGCCAGCAGTGAAGTACAGGGGGGTACCGTAGGGCAGTACTTC.

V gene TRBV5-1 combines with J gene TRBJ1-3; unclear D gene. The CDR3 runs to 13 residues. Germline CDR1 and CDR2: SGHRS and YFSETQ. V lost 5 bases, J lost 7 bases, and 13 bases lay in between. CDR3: CASRRPEGNTIYF. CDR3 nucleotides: TGCGCCAGCAGGCGACCTGAAGGGAACACCATATATTTT. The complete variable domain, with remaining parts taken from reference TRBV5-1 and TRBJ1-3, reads KAGVTQTPRYLIKTRGQQVTLSCSPISGHRSVSWYQQTPGQGLQFLFEYFSETQRNKGNFPGRFSGRQFSNSRSEMNVSTLELGDSALYLCASRRPEGNTIYFGEGSWLTVV.

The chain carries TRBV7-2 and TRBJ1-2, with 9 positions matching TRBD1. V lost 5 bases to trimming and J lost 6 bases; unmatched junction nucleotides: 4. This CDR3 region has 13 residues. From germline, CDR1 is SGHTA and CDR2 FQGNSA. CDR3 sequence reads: CASSRDRENGYTF. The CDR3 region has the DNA TGTGCCAGCAGCCGGGACAGGGAGAATGGCTACACCTTC.

The CDR3 sequence: CASSLVAAYEQYF. The CDR3 DNA reads as TGTGCCAGCAGCTTGGTGGCAGCCTACGAGCAGTACTTC. J is TRBJ2-7 and V is TRBV5-6, with D unresolved. Germline CDR1 is SGHDT and CDR2 is YYEEEE. The CDR3 is 13 residues long. Trimming stripped 0 bases from V and 2 bases from J, with 6 bases between.

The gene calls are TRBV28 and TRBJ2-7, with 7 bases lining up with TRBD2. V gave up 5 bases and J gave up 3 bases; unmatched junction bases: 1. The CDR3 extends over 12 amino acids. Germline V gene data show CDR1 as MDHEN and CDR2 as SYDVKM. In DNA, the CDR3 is TGTGCCAGCAGTCGGGGGGACTACGAGCAGTACTTC. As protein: CASSRGDYEQYF. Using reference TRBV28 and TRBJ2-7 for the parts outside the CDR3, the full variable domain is DVKVTQSSRYLVKRTGEKVFLECVQDMDHENMFWYRQDPGLGLRLIYFSYDVKMKEKGDIPEGYSVSREKKERFSLILESASTNQTSMYLCASSRGDYEQYFGPGTRLTVT.

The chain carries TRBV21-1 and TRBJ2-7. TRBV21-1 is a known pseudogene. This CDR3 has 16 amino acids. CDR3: CASTPSPAAPRREQYF. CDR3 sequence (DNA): TGTGCCAGCACACCGTCACCAGCCGCCCCTCGTCGGGAGCAGTACTTC.

The CDR3 sequence: CARREQGADTQYF. The CDR3 bases are TGTGCCAGACGCGAACAGGGAGCAGATACGCAGTATTTT. The rearrangement links TRBV30 to TRBJ2-3; D may be TRBD1 (6 bases). CDR1 and CDR2 from the germline V gene are GTSNPN and SVGIG (reference sequence). The V and J ends lost 8 bases and 4 bases respectively, with 16 bases between them. The CDR3 sequence is 13 residues long.

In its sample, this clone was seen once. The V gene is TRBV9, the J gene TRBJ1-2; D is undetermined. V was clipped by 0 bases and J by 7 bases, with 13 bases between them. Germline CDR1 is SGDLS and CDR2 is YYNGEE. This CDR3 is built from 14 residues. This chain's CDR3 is CASSVDRASSGYTF. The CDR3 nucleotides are TGTGCCAGCAGCGTAGATAGGGCTTCGAGTGGCTACACCTTC.

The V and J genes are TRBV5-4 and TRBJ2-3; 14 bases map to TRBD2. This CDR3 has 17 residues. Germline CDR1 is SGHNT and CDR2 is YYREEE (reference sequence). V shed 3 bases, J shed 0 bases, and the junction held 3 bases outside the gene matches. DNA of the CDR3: TGTGCCAGCAGCTACCGACTAGCGGGGGGGAGCACAGATACGCAGTATTTT. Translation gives CASSYRLAGGSTDTQYF.